This TCR beta chain derives from a study of cytomegalovirus exposure and HLA in healthy donors. Overall study results and limits: In a later analysis, specific HLA alleles were associated with over 15,000 TCR beta sequences at a 0.05 false discovery rate.

CDR3 length: 14 residues. V was clipped by 1 base and J by 4 bases, with 14 bases between them. From germline, CDR1 is GTSNPN and CDR2 SVGIG (reference sequence). On this clone itself: Its target is unknown.

The study ran its PCR with 60 Vbeta and 13 Jbeta primers. The table came from immunoSEQ multiplex PCR; TCRdb's copy has only in-frame clones and leaves some out. Of about 110,000 clones detected, less than 75% appear once; the ten largest clones hold 9.5% to 13%. V is TRBV30 and J is TRBJ2-7, with D tentatively TRBD2 (5 bases). The sequenced material came from PBMCs. This receptor was obtained from a man in his forties in good health and CMV-seropositive. CDR3 amino acids: CAWSASPGGYEQYF. In nucleotides, the CDR3 is TGTGCCTGGAGTGCGAGTCCTGGCGGGTACGAGCAGTACTTC.